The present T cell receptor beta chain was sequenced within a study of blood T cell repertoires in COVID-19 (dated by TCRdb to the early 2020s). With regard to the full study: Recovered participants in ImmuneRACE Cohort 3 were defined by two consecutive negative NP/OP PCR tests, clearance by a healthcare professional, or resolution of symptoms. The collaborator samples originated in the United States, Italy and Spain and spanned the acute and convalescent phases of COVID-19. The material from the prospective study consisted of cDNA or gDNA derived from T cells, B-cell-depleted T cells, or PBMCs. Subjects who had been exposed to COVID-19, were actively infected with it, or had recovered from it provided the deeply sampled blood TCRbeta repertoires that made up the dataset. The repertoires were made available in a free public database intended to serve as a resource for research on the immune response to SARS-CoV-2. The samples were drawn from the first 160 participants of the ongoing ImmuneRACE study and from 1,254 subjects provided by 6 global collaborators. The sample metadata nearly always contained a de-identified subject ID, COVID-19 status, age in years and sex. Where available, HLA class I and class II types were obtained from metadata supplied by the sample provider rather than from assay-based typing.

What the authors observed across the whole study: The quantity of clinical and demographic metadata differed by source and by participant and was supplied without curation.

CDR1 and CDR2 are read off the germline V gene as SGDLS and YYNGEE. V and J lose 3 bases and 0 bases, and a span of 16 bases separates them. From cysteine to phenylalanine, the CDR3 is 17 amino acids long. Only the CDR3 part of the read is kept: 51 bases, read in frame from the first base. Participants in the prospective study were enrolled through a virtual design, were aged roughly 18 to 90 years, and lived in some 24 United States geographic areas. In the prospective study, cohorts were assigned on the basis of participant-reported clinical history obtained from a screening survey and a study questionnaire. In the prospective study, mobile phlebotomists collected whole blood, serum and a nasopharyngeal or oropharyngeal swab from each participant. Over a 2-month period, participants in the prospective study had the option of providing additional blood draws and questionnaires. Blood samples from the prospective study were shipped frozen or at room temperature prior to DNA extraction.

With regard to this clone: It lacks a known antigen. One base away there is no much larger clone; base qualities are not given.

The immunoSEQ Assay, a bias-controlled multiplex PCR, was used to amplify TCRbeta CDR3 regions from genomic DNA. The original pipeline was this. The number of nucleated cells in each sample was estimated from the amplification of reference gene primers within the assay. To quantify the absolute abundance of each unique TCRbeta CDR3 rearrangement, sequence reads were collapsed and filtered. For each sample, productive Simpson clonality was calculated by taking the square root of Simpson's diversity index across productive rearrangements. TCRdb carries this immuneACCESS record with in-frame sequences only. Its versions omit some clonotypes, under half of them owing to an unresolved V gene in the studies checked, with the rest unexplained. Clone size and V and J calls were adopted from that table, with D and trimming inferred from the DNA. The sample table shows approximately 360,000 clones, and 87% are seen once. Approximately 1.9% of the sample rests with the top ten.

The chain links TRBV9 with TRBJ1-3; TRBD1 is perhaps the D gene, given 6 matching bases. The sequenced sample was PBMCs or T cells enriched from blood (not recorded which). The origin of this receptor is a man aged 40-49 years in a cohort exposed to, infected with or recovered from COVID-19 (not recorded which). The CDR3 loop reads CASSALERTASGNTIYF. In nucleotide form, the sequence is TGTGCCAGCAGCGCCCTCGAAAGGACAGCCTCTGGAAACACCATATATTTT.